One T cell receptor beta chain is described in this entry. Its specific antigen is unknown. No per-base quality is available; no much larger clone lies one base away. TCR cDNA was synthesized by 5'RACE template switching, through which a universal primer site and unique molecular identifiers were introduced. Priming for cDNA synthesis came from both the TCR alpha and TCR beta constant segments. Libraries were amplified in two PCR steps, with sample barcodes and sequencing adapters added in the second step. Sequencing of libraries was done on Illumina HiSeq 2500 (2x100 bp) or NovaSeq (2x150 bp). Regarding the original processing steps: MIGEC was used to demultiplex reads and collapse the reads into UMI consensus sequences, and MiXCR was used for V(D)J alignment. Clonotypes responding to the vaccine were identified with edgeR on replicate PBMC samples, with the criteria of FDR below 0.01 and a log2 fold change above 5 up to day 15. Each bulk clonotype was labeled CD4 or CD8 based on which sequenced repertoire, CD4 or CD8, contained the clonotype at higher abundance. TCRdb passed the public sequencing reads through fastp at Q25 and MiXCR, retaining productive beta sequences. One record per CDR3 amino acid sequence lists the most common genes and DNA. The V and J calls, along with clone size, are taken from TCRdb and not from the paper's own processing. The sample data list 250,000 or so distinct CDR3 sequences, and about 7% of these were observed just once. The ten most abundant clones make up approximately 0.99% of the sample.

From V the trimming removes 3 bases and from J it removes 5 bases, while the gene matches leave 3 bases of the junction unaccounted for. The CDR3 measures 13 amino acids from cysteine to phenylalanine. Only the CDR3 DNA is retained, 39 bases long and in frame from the first base. The sample originates from a study of T cells after yellow fever vaccination (dated by TCRdb to between 2017 and 2020). With respect to the entire study: The SMART-Seq v4 Ultra Low Input RNA kit was used to prepare libraries from fractions with low cell numbers. To follow T-cell clones before and after primary and booster YFV17D yellow fever vaccination, bulk TCR alpha and beta repertoires were sequenced over time. Two healthy male donors, one aged 18 to 30 and one aged 30 to 40 years, were included in the cohort. Blood was collected at multiple timepoints before and after primary and secondary immunization, and bulk PBMC replicates and cell subsets were isolated.

The sample's treatment or condition, from its label and the paper: live attenuated yellow fever vaccine strain. A standard Ficoll-Paque protocol was used to isolate PBMCs from peripheral blood. Dynabeads CD4 and CD8 positive selection kits were used to isolate the CD4 and CD8 T-cell fractions. TriZol was used to extract RNA from bulk PBMCs, from CD4 and CD8 fractions, and from dextramer-positive and dextramer-negative fractions. Beyond this particular receptor, the publication reports: Compared with the primary T-cell response, the secondary T-cell response was faster but weaker, reaching its peak on day 5 rather than on day 15. The study included only two donors, which limits how far the findings can be generalized. Computational filtering was required because FACS-sorted repertoires could contain abundant contaminating clonotypes from the bulk population. A small share of clonotypes occurred in both CD4 and CD8 compartments, likely arising from convergent recombination. After the booster, most clones that had expanded after primary vaccination were detected again (nearly 98% of CD4 and more than 85% of CD8), suggesting broad maintenance of memory.

The TCR sequence derives from a man aged 25-45 years who received the YFV17D yellow fever vaccine. The chain joins TRBV23-1 to TRBJ2-5; 7 bases in between match TRBD1. TRBV23-1 is given ORF status, its function remaining uncertain. The material was CD4+ T cells sorted from PBMCs, obtained on the day of the yellow fever booster vaccination. The DNA sequence is as follows: TGCGCCAGCAGTCATGACAGGGAGGAGACCCAGTACTTC. Its protein product is CASSHDREETQYF.